These T cell receptor beta chains were read from a single sample in a study of T cell responses to AZD1222 COVID-19 vaccine. Sequencing used immunoSEQ multiplex PCR; TCRdb keeps in-frame clones, though not all of them. The sample lists some 92,000 clones, 91% occurring once. The sequences come from peripheral blood, collected on day 0 of AZD1222 vaccination. Every receptor here comes from an adult in good health. Each CDR3 is given with its conserved first and last residue. A D gene is named only where the DNA matches it firmly. Rows may omit the clone size; those that give it use once, few, many or a size class.

cdr3_aa	cdr3_nt	clone_size	v_call	j_call	d_call	cdr3_length
CASSLAGSYEQYF	TGTGCCAGCAGTTTAGCGGGCTCCTACGAGCAGTACTTC	NA	TRBV27	TRBJ2-7	NA	13
CASSQNTEAFF	TGCGCCAGCAGCCAAAACACTGAAGCTTTCTTT	NA	TRBV4-1	TRBJ1-1	NA	11
CASSPTNSYNSPLHF	TGTGCCAGCAGTCCAACAAACTCCTATAATTCACCCCTCCACTTT	once	TRBV27	TRBJ1-6	NA	15
CASFGNTEAFF	TGTGCCAGCTTTGGGAACACTGAAGCTTTCTTT	NA	TRBV28	TRBJ1-1	NA	11
CASSLKGGRAGDTQYF	TGTGCCAGCAGTTTAAAGGGCGGGAGGGCAGGAGATACGCAGTATTTT	NA	TRBV27	TRBJ2-3	TRBD2	16
CASSLGGLYNEKLFF	TGTGCCAGCAGCTTAGGGGGACTCTATAATGAAAAACTGTTTTTT	NA	TRBV7-2	TRBJ1-4	NA	15
CATSREGTGLSSYNSPLHF	TGTGCCACCAGCAGAGAAGGGACAGGGCTGAGCTCCTATAATTCACCCCTCCACTTT	NA	TRBV15	TRBJ1-6	TRBD1	19
CAWRLVFPYSGANVLTF	TGTGCCTGGAGACTGGTCTTTCCCTACTCTGGGGCCAACGTCCTGACTTTC	NA	TRBV30	TRBJ2-6	NA	17
CATSDSSGRASNEQFF	TGTGCCACCAGTGACAGTAGCGGGAGGGCCTCAAATGAGCAGTTCTTC	NA	TRBV24-1	TRBJ2-1	TRBD2	16
CASISGWTWEEQPQHF	TGCGCCAGCATTTCCGGTTGGACATGGGAGGAACAGCCCCAGCATTTT	NA	TRBV10-1	TRBJ1-5	NA	16
CASSFPVDSGRPTGELFF	TGTGCCAGCAGTTTTCCCGTCGACAGCGGACGTCCCACCGGGGAGCTGTTTTTT	NA	TRBV28	TRBJ2-2	NA	18
CASSIQVASSYEQYF	TGTGCCAGCAGTATACAGGTGGCGAGCTCCTACGAGCAGTACTTC	NA	TRBV27	TRBJ2-7	NA	15
CASSLDRYNEQFF	TGTGCCAGCAGCCTCGACAGGTACAATGAGCAGTTCTTC	NA	TRBV5-4	TRBJ2-1	NA	13
CATSRVGGTAYNSPLHF	TGTGCCACCAGCAGAGTAGGCGGGACAGCCTATAATTCACCCCTCCACTTT	NA	TRBV15	TRBJ1-6	TRBD1	17
CASSQERVAGEQYF	TGCGCCAGCAGCCAAGAGAGGGTAGCGGGGGAGCAGTACTTC	NA	TRBV4-1	TRBJ2-7	TRBD2	14
CASSSRDRARSNEKLFF	TGTGCCAGCAGTTCCCGCGACAGGGCGCGTTCTAATGAAAAACTGTTTTTT	NA	TRBV14	TRBJ1-4	TRBD1	17
CASSLPGTSGRDTQYF	TGCGCCAGCAGTCTCCCCGGGACTAGCGGGAGGGATACGCAGTATTTT	NA	TRBV4-1	TRBJ2-3	TRBD2	16
CASSLGSRANYGYTF	TGTGCCAGCAGCTTGGGCAGTAGAGCTAACTATGGCTACACCTTC	NA	TRBV5-5	TRBJ1-2	NA	15
CASSEGANYGYTF	TGTGCCAGCAGTGAGGGGGCGAACTATGGCTACACCTTC	NA	TRBV6-4	TRBJ1-2	NA	13
CASSFPGTANTYEQYF	TGTGCCAGCAGCTTTCCCGGGACAGCAAACACCTACGAGCAGTACTTC	NA	TRBV7-9	TRBJ2-7	TRBD1	16
CASSLGTGNTGELFF	TGTGCCAGCAGCCTCGGCACAGGGAACACCGGGGAGCTGTTTTTT	once	TRBV5-6	TRBJ2-2	NA	15
CASSGSRGTALMNTEAFF	TGCGCCAGCAGTGGTTCAAGGGGAACGGCCTTAATGAACACTGAAGCTTTCTTT	NA	TRBV10-1	TRBJ1-1	NA	18
CASRVREAVTDTQYF	TGTGCCAGCAGGGTGCGGGAGGCCGTGACAGATACGCAGTATTTT	NA	TRBV2	TRBJ2-3	TRBD2	15
CATSDPTGTSGTDTQYF	TGTGCCACCAGTGACCCTACAGGGACTAGCGGCACAGATACGCAGTATTTT	NA	TRBV24-1	TRBJ2-3	TRBD2	17
CASTRQGINTEAFF	TGTGCCAGTACTAGACAGGGGATAAACACTGAAGCTTTCTTT	NA	TRBV2	TRBJ1-1	TRBD1	14
CATSRWDSTAKNEKLFF	TGTGCCACCAGCAGATGGGATTCGACAGCCAAGAATGAAAAACTGTTTTTT	NA	TRBV15	TRBJ1-4	NA	17
CSASSSGDQPQHF	TGCAGTGCTAGTTCCTCAGGGGATCAGCCCCAGCATTTT	NA	TRBV20-1	TRBJ1-5	NA	13